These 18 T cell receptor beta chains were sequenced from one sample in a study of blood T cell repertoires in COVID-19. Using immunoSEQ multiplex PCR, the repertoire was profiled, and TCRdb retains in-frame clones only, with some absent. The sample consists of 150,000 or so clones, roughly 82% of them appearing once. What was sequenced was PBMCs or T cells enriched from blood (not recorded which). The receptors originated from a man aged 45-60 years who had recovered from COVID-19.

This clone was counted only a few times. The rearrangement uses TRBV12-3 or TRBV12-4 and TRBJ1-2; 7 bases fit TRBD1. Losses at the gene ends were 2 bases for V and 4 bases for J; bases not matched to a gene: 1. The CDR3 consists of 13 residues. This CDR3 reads CASSLRTGYGYTF. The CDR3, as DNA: TGTGCCAGCAGTTTAAGGACAGGCTATGGCTACACCTTC.

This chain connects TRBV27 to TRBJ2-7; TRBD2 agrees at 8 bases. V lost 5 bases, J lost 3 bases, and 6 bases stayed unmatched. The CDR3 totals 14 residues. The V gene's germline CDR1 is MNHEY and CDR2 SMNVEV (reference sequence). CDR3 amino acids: CASSRTSGSYEQYF. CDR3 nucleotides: TGTGCCAGCAGTCGTACCAGCGGGAGCTACGAGCAGTACTTC.

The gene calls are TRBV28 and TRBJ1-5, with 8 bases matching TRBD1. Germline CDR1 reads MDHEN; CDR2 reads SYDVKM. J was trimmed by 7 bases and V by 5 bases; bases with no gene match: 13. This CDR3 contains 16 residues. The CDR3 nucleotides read TGTGCCAGCAGTCAAAGCAGGGGGCCTCGAGAGCAGCCCCAGCATTTT. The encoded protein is CASSQSRGPREQPQHF.

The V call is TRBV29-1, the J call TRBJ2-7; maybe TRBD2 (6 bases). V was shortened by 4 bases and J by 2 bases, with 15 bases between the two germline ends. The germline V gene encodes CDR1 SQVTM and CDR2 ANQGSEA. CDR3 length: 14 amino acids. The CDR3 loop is CSVVLEGTTYEQYF. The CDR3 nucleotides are TGCAGCGTTGTTCTGGAGGGGACGACCTACGAGCAGTACTTC.

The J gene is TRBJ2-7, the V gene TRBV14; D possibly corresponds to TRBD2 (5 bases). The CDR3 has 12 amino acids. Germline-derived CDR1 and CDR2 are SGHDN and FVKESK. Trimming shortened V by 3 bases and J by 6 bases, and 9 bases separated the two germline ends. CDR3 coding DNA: TGTGCCAGCAGCCATCTAGCCGCCGAGCAGTACTTC. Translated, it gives CASSHLAAEQYF.

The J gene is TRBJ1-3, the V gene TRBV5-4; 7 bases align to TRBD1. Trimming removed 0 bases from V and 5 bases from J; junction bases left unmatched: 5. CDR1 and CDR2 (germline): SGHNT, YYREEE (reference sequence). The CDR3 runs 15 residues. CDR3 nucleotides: TGTGCCAGCAGCTTGGCCGCGACAGGGAGAAACACCATATATTTT. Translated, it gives CASSLAATGRNTIYF. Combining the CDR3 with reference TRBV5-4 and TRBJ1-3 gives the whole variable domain ETGVTQSPTHLIKTRGQQVTLRCSSQSGHNTVSWYQQALGQGPQFIFQYYREEENGRGNFPPRFSGLQFPNYSSELNVNALELDDSALYLCASSLAATGRNTIYFGEGSWLTVV.

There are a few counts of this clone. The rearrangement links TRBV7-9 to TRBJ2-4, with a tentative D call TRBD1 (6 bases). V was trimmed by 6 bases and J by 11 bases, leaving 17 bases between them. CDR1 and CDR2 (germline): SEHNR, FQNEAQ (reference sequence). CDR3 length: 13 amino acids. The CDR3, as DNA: TGTGCCAGCAGACACCCGGGACAATCTCTTCAGTACTTC. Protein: CASRHPGQSLQYF.

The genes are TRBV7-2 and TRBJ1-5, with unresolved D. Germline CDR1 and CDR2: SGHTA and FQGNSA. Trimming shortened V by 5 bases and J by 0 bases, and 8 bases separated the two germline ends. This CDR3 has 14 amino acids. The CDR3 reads CASSAGYSNQPQHF. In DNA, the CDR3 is TGTGCCAGCAGCGCGGGGTATAGCAATCAGCCCCAGCATTTT.

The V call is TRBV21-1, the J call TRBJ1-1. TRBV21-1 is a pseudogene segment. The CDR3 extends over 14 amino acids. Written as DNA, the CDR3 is TGTGCCAGCAGCCCTAACCCTAACGAAAACGGAGCTTTCTTT. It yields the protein CASSPNPNENGAFF.

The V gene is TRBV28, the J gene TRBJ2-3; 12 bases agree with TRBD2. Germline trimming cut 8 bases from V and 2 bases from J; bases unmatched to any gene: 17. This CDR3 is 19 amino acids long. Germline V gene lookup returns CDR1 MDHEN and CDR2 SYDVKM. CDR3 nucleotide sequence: TGTGCCAGCCCAGCCCCCCTAATGACTAGCGGGAGCCCCACAGATACGCAGTATTTT. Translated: CASPAPLMTSGSPTDTQYF.

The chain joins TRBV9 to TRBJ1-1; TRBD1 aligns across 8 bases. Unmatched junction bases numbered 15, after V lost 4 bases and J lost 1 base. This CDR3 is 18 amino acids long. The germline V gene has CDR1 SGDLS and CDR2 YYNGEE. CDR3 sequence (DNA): TGTGCCAGCAGCAAGACCCGGGGACAGGTTGGCACGAACACTGAAGCTTTCTTT. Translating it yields CASSKTRGQVGTNTEAFF.

CDR3 DNA: TGCAGCGTTGAAGATGTGTTGTCGGATGAGCAGTTCTTC. It yields the protein CSVEDVLSDEQFF. The chain uses TRBV29-1 and TRBJ2-1; D is unclear. CDR1 and CDR2 from the germline V gene are SQVTM and ANQGSEA. V was clipped by 0 bases and J by 8 bases, with 11 bases between them. CDR3 size: 13 residues.

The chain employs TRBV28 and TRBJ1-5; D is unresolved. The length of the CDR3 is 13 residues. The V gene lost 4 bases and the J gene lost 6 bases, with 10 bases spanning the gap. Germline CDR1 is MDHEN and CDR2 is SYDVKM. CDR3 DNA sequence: TGTGCCAGCAGTTCCCCCCCCAGTCAGCCCCAGCATTTT. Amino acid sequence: CASSSPPSQPQHF.

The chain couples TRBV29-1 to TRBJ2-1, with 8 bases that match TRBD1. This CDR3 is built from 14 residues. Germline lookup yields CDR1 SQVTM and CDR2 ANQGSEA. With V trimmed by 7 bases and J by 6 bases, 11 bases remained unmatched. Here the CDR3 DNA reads TGCAGCGGGGCAAGGACAGGGACGGGCAATGAGCAGTTCTTC. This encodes CSGARTGTGNEQFF.

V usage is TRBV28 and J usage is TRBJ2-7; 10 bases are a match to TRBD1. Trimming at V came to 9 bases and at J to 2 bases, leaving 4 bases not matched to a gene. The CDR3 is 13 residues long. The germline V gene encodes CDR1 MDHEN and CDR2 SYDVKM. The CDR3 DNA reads TGTGCCAGTTCCGGGACAGGGGCCTACGAGCAGTACTTC. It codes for CASSGTGAYEQYF.

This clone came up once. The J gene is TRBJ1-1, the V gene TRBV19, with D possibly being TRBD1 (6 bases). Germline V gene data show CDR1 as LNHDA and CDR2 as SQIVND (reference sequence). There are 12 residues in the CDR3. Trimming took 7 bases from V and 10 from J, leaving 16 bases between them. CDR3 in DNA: TGTGCCAGTAACGGGACACCCCGTGTAGCTTTCTTT. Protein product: CASNGTPRVAFF.

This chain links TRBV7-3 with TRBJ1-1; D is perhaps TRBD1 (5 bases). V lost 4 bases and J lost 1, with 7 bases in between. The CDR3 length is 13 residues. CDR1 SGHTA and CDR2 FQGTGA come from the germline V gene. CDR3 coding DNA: TGTGCCAGCAGCTCACAGGAGAACACTGAAGCTTTCTTT. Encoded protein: CASSSQENTEAFF.

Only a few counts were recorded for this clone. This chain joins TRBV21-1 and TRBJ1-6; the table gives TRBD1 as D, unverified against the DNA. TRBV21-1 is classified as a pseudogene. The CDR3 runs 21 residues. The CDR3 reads CASHFRDRGPQLISYNSPLHF. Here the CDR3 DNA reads TGTGCCAGCCACTTCCGGGACAGGGGCCCACAACTTATCTCCTATAATTCACCCCTCCACTTT.